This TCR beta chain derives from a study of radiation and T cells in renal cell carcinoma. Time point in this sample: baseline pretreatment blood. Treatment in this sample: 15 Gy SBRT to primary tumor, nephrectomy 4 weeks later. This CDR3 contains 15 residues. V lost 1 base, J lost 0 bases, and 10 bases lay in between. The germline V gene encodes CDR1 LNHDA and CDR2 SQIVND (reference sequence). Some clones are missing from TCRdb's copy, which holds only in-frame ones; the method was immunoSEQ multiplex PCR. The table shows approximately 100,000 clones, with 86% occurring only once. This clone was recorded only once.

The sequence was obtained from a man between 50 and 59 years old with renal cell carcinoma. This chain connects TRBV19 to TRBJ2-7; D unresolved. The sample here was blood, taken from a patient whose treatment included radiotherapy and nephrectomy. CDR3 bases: TGTGCCAGTAGTATAGGTCCGCCGAACTCCTACGAGCAGTACTTC. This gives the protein CASSIGPPNSYEQYF.